Reported below is one T cell receptor beta chain. TCRdb redid the calling of the 5' RACE reads with MiXCR, one entry per CDR3 protein. Seen here are 620,000 or so distinct CDR3 sequences, roughly an eighth observed once, and the top ten hold about 15%. This entry belongs to a study of T cells after yellow fever vaccination. Per germline, CDR1 GTSNPN and CDR2 SVGIG (reference sequence). The CDR3 runs to 15 residues. V was pared by 2 bases and J by 0 bases, with 5 bases of the junction left unmatched. The clonotype comes from a man aged 30 to 45 who received the YFV17D yellow fever vaccine. The chain employs TRBV30 and TRBJ2-5, with 8 bases that match TRBD1. The sample was PBMCs, taken on the day of the yellow fever booster vaccination. CDR3: CAWSPRTGHQETQYF. Written as DNA, the CDR3 is TGTGCCTGGAGTCCTCGGACAGGGCACCAAGAGACCCAGTACTTC.